This T cell receptor beta chain was captured in a study of T cell changes during pregnancy in multiple sclerosis. This clone was seen a single time. Data came from immunoSEQ multiplex PCR; TCRdb stores just in-frame clones and leaves some out. The data hold roughly 100,000 clones, with 85% to 95% observed a single time. This TCR came from a female donor with multiple sclerosis, enrolled in a pregnancy study. Sequenced here: peripheral blood, sampled after pregnancy.

The CDR3 spells CASSTGNTEAFF. CDR3 in DNA: TGCGCCAGCAGCACAGGGAACACTGAAGCTTTCTTT. The V call is TRBV4-1, the J call TRBJ1-1; TRBD1 might be the D (5 bases). V shed 5 bases and J shed 1 base, with 5 bases lying between them. In germline, CDR1 is MGHRA, CDR2 YSYEKL. This CDR3 is built from 12 residues.